The entry that follows covers one T cell receptor beta chain sequence. No antigen is known for it. V shed 1 base and J shed 8 bases, with 8 bases lying between them. The CDR3 consists of 12 residues. Germline CDR1 and CDR2: SGHDN and FVKESK. Using immunoSEQ multiplex PCR, the repertoire was profiled, and TCRdb retains in-frame clones only, with some absent. The table has some 14,000 clones, 69% seen once. These data belong to a study of memory B cells and T cells in multiple sclerosis. Findings and caveats of the study: Compartments had unequal clone-set sizes, affecting shared clonotype counts.

Sequencing used memory (CD45RO+) CD4+ T cells from blood. This clonotype was sampled from a human donor with multiple sclerosis. This chain uses TRBV14 with TRBJ1-2; no firm D call. The CDR3 nucleotides read TGTGCCAGCAGCCAAGTCAACTGGGGCTACACCTTC. It translates to CASSQVNWGYTF.